The clone carrying this T cell receptor beta chain showed up just a few times. Its antigen is unidentified. The sample belongs to a study of beta chain features in type 1 diabetes. Study at large: Healthy donors resembled patients in age, gender and cell yields. Overall study findings and caveats: Sequencing of cDNA might inflate the share of cells that strongly express TCR. Significant though moderate, a shortening of TCRB CDR3s appeared in all four CD4+ subsets of Type 1 diabetes patients.

The whole isolated RNA underwent reverse transcription, so sequencing captured expressed TCRB transcripts. The table came from immunoSEQ multiplex PCR; TCRdb's copy has only in-frame clones and leaves some out. Counted here are hundreds of thousands of clones, under 13% occurring once; the ten biggest clones make up around 0.015%. Trimming removed 0 bases at V and 2 bases at J, with 7 bases between. Germline CDR1 and CDR2: SGHRS and YFSETQ. This CDR3 is 14 amino acids long. Sorted populations were all over 95% pure. This receptor was obtained from a man aged 30 to 45 with type 1 diabetes. V gene TRBV5-1 combines with J gene TRBJ2-3; D is possibly TRBD1 (6 bases). Sequencing used naive CD4+ T cells from blood. The CDR3 is CASSLGDTTDTQYF. The CDR3 DNA reads as TGCGCCAGCAGCTTGGGGGACACCACAGATACGCAGTATTTT.